This T cell receptor beta chain came from a study of blood T cell repertoires in COVID-19. Study details: Italy, Spain and the United States were the sources of the convalescent and acute COVID-19 samples. T cells, B-cell-depleted T cells, or PBMCs supplied cDNA or gDNA.

Original methodology: Reference gene primers were amplified, and this amplification served to estimate nucleated cell counts. Profiling relied on immunoSEQ multiplex PCR, and the TCRdb table lists in-frame clones only, not all of them. D and trimming come from the DNA, and the V and J calls and clone size come from that table. Among around 280,000 clones, around 87% were seen once, and the ten largest hold around 2.2%. Trimming stripped 6 bases from V and 5 bases from J, with 19 bases between. The CDR3 has 16 residues. CDR1 is ENHRY, CDR2 SYGVKD, per germline. This sequence originates from a woman in her forties or fifties who had recovered from COVID-19. V gene TRBV10-3 combines with J gene TRBJ2-2; possible D gene TRBD2, 6 bases. Sample: peripheral blood. The CDR3 DNA follows: TGTGCCATCAGGTCGGAGGGAGTTGGGGGGACCGGGGAGCTGTTTTTT. The encoded protein is CAIRSEGVGGTGELFF.